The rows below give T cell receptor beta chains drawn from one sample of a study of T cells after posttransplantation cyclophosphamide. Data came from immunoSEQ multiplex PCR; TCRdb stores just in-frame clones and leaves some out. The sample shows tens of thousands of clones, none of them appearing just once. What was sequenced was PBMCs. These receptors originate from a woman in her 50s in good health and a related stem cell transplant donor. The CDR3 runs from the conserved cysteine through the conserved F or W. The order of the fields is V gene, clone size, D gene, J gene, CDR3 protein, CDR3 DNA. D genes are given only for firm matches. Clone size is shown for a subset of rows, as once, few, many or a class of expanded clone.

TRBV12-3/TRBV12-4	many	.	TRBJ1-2	CASSLVVGALGYTF	TGTGCCAGCAGTTTAGTTGTGGGGGCGCTTGGCTACACCTTC
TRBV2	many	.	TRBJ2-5	CASRNQGQETQYF	TGTGCCAGCAGAAATCAGGGCCAGGAGACCCAGTACTTC
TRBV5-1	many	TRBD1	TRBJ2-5	CASSLGQGSVETQYF	TGCGCCAGCAGCTTGGGACAGGGTTCGGTGGAGACCCAGTACTTC
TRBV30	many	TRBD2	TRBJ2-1	CAWSVPGLAGGYEQFF	TGTGCCTGGAGTGTCCCCGGACTAGCGGGAGGCTATGAGCAGTTCTTC
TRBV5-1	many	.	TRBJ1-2	CASSSGQLLNYGYTF	TGCGCCAGCAGCTCCGGACAGCTACTTAACTATGGCTACACCTTC
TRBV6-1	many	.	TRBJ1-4	CASSDGTQKLFF	TGTGCCAGCAGTGATGGGACACAAAAACTGTTTTTT
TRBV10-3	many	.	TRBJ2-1	CAISESQVNEQFF	TGTGCCATCAGTGAGTCGCAGGTCAATGAGCAGTTCTTC
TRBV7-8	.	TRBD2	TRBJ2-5	CASKSGLALQETQYF	TGTGCCAGCAAATCAGGACTAGCGCTACAAGAGACCCAGTACTTC
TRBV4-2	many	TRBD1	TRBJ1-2	CASSQVTRGRDNYGYTF	TGTGCCAGCAGCCAAGTTACCAGGGGGCGCGACAACTATGGCTACACCTTC
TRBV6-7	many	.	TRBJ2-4	CASRLFRDIQYF	TGTGCCAGCAGACTCTTCCGGGACATTCAGTACTTC
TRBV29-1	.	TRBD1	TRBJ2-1	CSVYGQGGYNEQFF	TGCAGCGTCTACGGACAGGGAGGCTACAATGAGCAGTTCTTC
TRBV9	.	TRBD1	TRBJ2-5	CASSPGQGARETQYF	TGTGCCAGCAGCCCGGGACAGGGGGCGAGGGAGACCCAGTACTTC
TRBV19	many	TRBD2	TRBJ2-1	CASSIFGRGEQFF	TGTGCCAGTAGTATATTCGGGAGGGGCGAGCAGTTCTTC
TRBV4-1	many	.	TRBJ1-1	CASSQGGEYSEAFF	TGCGCCAGCAGCCAAGGAGGGGAGTACTCTGAAGCTTTCTTT
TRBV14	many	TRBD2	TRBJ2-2	CASSQDLGGESTGELFF	TGTGCCAGCAGCCAAGACCTCGGGGGGGAAAGCACCGGGGAGCTGTTTTTT